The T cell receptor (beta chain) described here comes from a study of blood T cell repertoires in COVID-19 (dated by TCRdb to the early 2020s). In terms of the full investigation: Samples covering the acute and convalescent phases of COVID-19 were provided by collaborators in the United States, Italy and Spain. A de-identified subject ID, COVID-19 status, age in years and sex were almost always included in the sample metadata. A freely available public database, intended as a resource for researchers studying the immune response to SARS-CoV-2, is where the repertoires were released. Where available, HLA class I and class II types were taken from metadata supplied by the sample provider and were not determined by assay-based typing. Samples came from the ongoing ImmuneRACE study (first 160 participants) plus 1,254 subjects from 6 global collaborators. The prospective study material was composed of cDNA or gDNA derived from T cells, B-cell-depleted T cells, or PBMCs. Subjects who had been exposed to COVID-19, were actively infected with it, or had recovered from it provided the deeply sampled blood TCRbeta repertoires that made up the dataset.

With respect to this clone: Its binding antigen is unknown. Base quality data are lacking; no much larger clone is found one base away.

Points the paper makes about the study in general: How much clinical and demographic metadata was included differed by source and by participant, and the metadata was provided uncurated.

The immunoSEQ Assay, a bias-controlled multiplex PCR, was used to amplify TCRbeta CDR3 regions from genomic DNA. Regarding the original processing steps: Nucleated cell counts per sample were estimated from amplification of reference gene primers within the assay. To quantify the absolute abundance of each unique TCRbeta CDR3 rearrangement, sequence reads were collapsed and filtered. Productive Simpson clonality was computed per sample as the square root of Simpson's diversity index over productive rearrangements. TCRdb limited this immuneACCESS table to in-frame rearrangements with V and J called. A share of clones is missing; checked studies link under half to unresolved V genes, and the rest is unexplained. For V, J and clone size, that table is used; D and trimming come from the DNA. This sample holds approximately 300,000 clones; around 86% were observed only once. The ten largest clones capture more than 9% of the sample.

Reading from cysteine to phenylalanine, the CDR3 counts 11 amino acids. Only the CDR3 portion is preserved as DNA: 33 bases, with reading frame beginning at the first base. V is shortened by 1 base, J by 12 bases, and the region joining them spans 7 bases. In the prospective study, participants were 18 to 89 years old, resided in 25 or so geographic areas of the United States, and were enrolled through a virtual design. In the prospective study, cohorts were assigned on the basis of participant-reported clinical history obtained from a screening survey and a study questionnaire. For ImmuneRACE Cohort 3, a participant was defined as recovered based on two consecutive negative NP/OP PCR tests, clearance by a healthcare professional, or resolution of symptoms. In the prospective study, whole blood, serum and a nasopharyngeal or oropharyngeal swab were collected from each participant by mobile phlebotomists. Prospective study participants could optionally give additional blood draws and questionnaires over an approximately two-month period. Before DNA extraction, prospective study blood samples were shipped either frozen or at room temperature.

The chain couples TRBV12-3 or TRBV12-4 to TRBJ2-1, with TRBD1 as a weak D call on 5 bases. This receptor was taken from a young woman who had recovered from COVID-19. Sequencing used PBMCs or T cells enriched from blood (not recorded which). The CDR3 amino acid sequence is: CASSLGGPQFF. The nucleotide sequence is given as TGTGCCAGCAGTTTAGGGGGCCCGCAGTTCTTC.